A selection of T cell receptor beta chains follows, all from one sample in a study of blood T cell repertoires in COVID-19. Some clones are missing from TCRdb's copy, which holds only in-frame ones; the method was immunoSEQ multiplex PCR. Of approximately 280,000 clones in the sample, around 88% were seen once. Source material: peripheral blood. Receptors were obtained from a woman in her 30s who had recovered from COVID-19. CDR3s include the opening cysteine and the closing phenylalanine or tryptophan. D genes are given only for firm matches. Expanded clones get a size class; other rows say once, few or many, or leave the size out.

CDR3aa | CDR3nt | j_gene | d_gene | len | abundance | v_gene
CASSVEARRSGADTQYF | TGTGCCAGCAGCGTGGAGGCCCGCCGTTCGGGTGCAGATACGCAGTATTTT | TRBJ2-3 | . | 17 | . | TRBV5-4
CASSQGRSGLSYEQYF | TGCGCCAGCAGCCAAGGCCGGAGCGGCCTCTCCTACGAGCAGTACTTC | TRBJ2-7 | . | 16 | once | TRBV4-1
CASRSGVGEQYF | TGTGCCAGCAGATCAGGGGTCGGCGAGCAGTACTTC | TRBJ2-7 | . | 12 | . | TRBV28
CASSLVDRGQSEAFF | TGTGCCAGCAGCTTGGTGGACAGGGGGCAAAGTGAAGCTTTCTTT | TRBJ1-1 | TRBD1 | 15 | . | TRBV5-5
CASSHTPDQPQHF | TGTGCCAGCAGCCACACGCCCGATCAGCCCCAGCATTTT | TRBJ1-5 | . | 13 | . | TRBV12-3/TRBV12-4
CASSSKRAGGEQFF | TGTGCCAGCAGTTCAAAAAGGGCGGGGGGTGAGCAGTTCTTC | TRBJ2-1 | TRBD2 | 14 | few | TRBV28
CASSFSGQGRGYTF | TGTGCCAGCAGTTTTTCAGGACAGGGGAGAGGCTACACCTTC | TRBJ1-2 | TRBD1 | 14 | . | TRBV27
CASSPPRDRDTQYF | TGTGCCAGCAGCCCCCCCCGGGACAGAGATACGCAGTATTTT | TRBJ2-3 | TRBD1 | 14 | once | TRBV11-2
CAISEKGLADTQYF | TGTGCCATCAGTGAGAAGGGGCTCGCAGATACGCAGTATTTT | TRBJ2-3 | . | 14 | . | TRBV10-3
CASRPTGGSYEQYF | TGTGCCAGCAGGCCGACAGGGGGCTCCTACGAGCAGTACTTC | TRBJ2-7 | TRBD1 | 14 | once | TRBV5-6
CASSPQGSGGTEAFF | TGTGCCAGCAGCCCACAGGGAAGCGGCGGCACTGAAGCTTTCTTT | TRBJ1-1 | . | 15 | many | TRBV3-1/TRBV3-2
CASSLGLAGGRHEQYF | TGTGCCAGCAGCTTAGGACTAGCGGGAGGGAGACACGAGCAGTACTTC | TRBJ2-7 | TRBD2 | 16 | . | TRBV9
CASRVAGGPYEQYF | TGTGCCAGTAGGGTAGCGGGAGGCCCCTACGAGCAGTACTTC | TRBJ2-7 | TRBD2 | 14 | . | TRBV19
CASSLYTGTNEKLFF | TGTGCCAGCAGTTTGTATACAGGGACTAATGAAAAACTGTTTTTT | TRBJ1-4 | . | 15 | few | TRBV28
CASSGTEGTEAFF | TGTGCCAGCAGCGGGACAGAGGGCACTGAAGCTTTCTTT | TRBJ1-1 | TRBD1 | 13 | . | TRBV28
CASSPLNTEAFF | TGTGCCAGTAGCCCATTGAACACTGAAGCTTTCTTT | TRBJ1-1 | . | 12 | . | TRBV19
CASSPTRAAEAFF | TGTGCCAGCTCACCAACCAGGGCCGCTGAAGCTTTCTTT | TRBJ1-1 | . | 13 | once | TRBV18
CASSLVQGTEQYF | TGTGCCAGCAGTTTAGTGCAGGGGACCGAGCAGTACTTC | TRBJ2-7 | . | 13 | . | TRBV12-3/TRBV12-4
CASSESRGMTPQHF | TGCGCCAGCAGTGAGTCGAGAGGGATGACGCCCCAGCATTTT | TRBJ1-5 | . | 14 | . | TRBV10-2
CASSYSGTEAFF | TGTGCCAGCAGCTATTCCGGGACTGAAGCTTTCTTT | TRBJ1-1 | . | 12 | . | TRBV7-9
CASSLGEGTEAFF | TGCGCCAGCAGCTTGGGGGAGGGGACTGAAGCTTTCTTT | TRBJ1-1 | . | 13 | . | TRBV5-1
CASSVSVSTGQETQYF | TGTGCCAGCAGCGTATCTGTGTCGACAGGACAAGAGACCCAGTACTTC | TRBJ2-5 | . | 16 | once | TRBV9
CASRYRAYYGYTF | TGTGCCAGCAGGTACAGGGCTTACTATGGCTACACCTTC | TRBJ1-2 | . | 13 | . | TRBV27
CASSQSSYSPLHF | TGTGCCAGCAGCCAATCTTCCTATTCACCCCTCCACTTT | TRBJ1-6 | . | 13 | . | TRBV16
CASSSGGSNQPQHF | TGTGCCAGCAGCTCGGGGGGGAGCAATCAGCCCCAGCATTTT | TRBJ1-5 | . | 14 | few | TRBV7-9
CASSHILGRDSSYEQYF | TGCGCCAGCAGCCACATACTAGGCCGGGACAGCTCCTACGAGCAGTACTTC | TRBJ2-7 | TRBD1 | 17 | . | TRBV4-1
CASSWAGTGVTDTQYF | TGTGCCAGCAGCTGGGCCGGGACAGGGGTTACAGATACGCAGTATTTT | TRBJ2-3 | TRBD1 | 16 | . | TRBV5-6
CASSDGRQGLNYEQYF | TGTGCCAGCAGTGATGGGAGACAGGGCCTTAACTACGAGCAGTACTTC | TRBJ2-7 | TRBD1 | 16 | . | TRBV2
CASSPQGATGYEQYF | TGTGCCAGCTCACCACAGGGGGCTACTGGGTACGAGCAGTACTTC | TRBJ2-7 | TRBD1 | 15 | once | TRBV18
CASSQDPAGASYEQYF | TGTGCCAGCAGCCAAGATCCAGCGGGAGCCTCCTACGAGCAGTACTTC | TRBJ2-7 | TRBD2 | 16 | once | TRBV4-2
CASSSDSSGANVLTF | TGTGCCAGCAGCTCGGACAGCTCTGGGGCCAACGTCCTGACTTTC | TRBJ2-6 | . | 15 | . | TRBV14
CASTLEQGVYTGELFF | TGTGCCAGTACCCTCGAACAGGGGGTGTACACCGGGGAGCTGTTTTTT | TRBJ2-2 | TRBD1 | 16 | . | TRBV19
CASSLSGGSEQYF | TGTGCCAGCAGTTTATCTGGGGGGAGCGAGCAGTACTTC | TRBJ2-7 | . | 13 | . | TRBV27
CSVAPGNYGYTF | TGCAGCGTCGCACCGGGGAACTATGGCTACACCTTC | TRBJ1-2 | . | 12 | . | TRBV29-1
CASSLGQGLVDTF | TGTGCCAGCAGCTTGGGACAGGGACTTGTAGACACCTTC | TRBJ1-2 | TRBD1 | 13 | . | TRBV5-4
CASSGTGTGFLDTQYF | TGTGCCAGTAGTGGGACCGGGACAGGGTTCTTGGATACGCAGTATTTT | TRBJ2-3 | TRBD1 | 16 | . | TRBV19
CASSRTGPGEQFF | TGCGCCAGCAGCCGGACTGGGCCGGGGGAGCAGTTCTTC | TRBJ2-1 | . | 13 | . | TRBV4-1
CASSLAGTSQETQYF | TGTGCCAGCAGCTTAGCCGGGACTTCACAAGAGACCCAGTACTTC | TRBJ2-5 | . | 15 | . | TRBV7-8
CASSFGQGEKLFF | TGTGCCAGTAGTTTCGGACAGGGGGAAAAACTGTTTTTT | TRBJ1-4 | TRBD1 | 13 | . | TRBV19
CASSQRQGEPDTQYF | TGCGCCAGCAGCCAAAGACAGGGGGAACCAGATACGCAGTATTTT | TRBJ2-3 | TRBD1 | 15 | . | TRBV4-3
CASSPKYRVKFETQYF | TGCGCCAGCAGCCCCAAGTACAGGGTCAAGTTCGAGACCCAGTACTTC | TRBJ2-5 | . | 16 | . | TRBV4-1
CASSPQLASETQYF | TGTGCCAGCAGCCCGCAACTAGCGAGCGAGACCCAGTACTTC | TRBJ2-5 | TRBD2 | 14 | few | TRBV7-2
CASSQTGTAKLNTEAFF | TGCGCCAGCAGTCAGACCGGGACAGCAAAACTGAACACTGAAGCTTTCTTT | TRBJ1-1 | TRBD1 | 17 | . | TRBV23-1
CASSYRTGGANNEQFF | TGTGCCAGCAGTTACCGGACAGGGGGCGCGAACAATGAGCAGTTCTTC | TRBJ2-1 | TRBD1 | 16 | . | TRBV27